Listed below are T cell receptor beta chains from one sample, sequenced in a study of blood T cells in healthy people across ages. One entry per CDR3 protein, called by TCRdb with MiXCR from the 5' RACE reads. The sample has 1,500,000 or so distinct CDR3 sequences, 35% to 45% seen once. The sample was blood. The receptors come from a woman aged 18-29 years in good health. Each CDR3 is given with its conserved first and last residue. Clone size is not always given. Where it is, it says once, few, many or a class for expanded clones.

TRBJ2-2 | TRBV4-1 | few | CASSQVRDSLRELFF
TRBJ1-4 | TRBV9 | NA | CASSGGTAPEKLFF
TRBJ2-5 | TRBV20-1 | NA | CSARDPSGVEETQYF
TRBJ2-5 | TRBV4-1 | NA | CASSQDRYRDSSYNEQYF
TRBJ2-1 | TRBV4-3 | few | CASSHPPERGGGNEQFF
TRBJ2-7 | TRBV27 | few | CASSLPDRSTYEQYF
TRBJ2-1 | TRBV20-1 | NA | CSARHFRDYNEQFF
TRBJ2-3 | TRBV20-1 | few | CSARTSGTSTDTQYF
TRBJ2-1 | TRBV28 | few | CASSRDGLYNEQFF
TRBJ1-4 | TRBV4-1 | once | CASSQGAQGREKLFF
TRBJ1-4 | TRBV5-1 | many | CASSLTGTNEKLFF
TRBJ1-2 | TRBV7-9 | NA | CASSYRERYTF
TRBJ1-1 | TRBV7-2 | NA | CASSLDSRGRGNTEAFF
TRBJ2-7 | TRBV20-1 | NA | CSARDLTGLPYEQYF
TRBJ2-1 | TRBV27 | NA | CASSWIGFFSYNEQFF
TRBJ2-5 | TRBV29-1 | many | CSVVGRYQETQYF
TRBJ2-1 | TRBV12-3/TRBV12-4 | few | CASNPSGLNYNEQFF
TRBJ2-3 | TRBV12-3/TRBV12-4 | NA | CASSSTGTADTQYF
TRBJ1-2 | TRBV28 | once | CDSSPPWVGKVGYTF
TRBJ2-5 | TRBV20-1 | few | CSARDGRTQETQYF
TRBJ2-1 | TRBV7-2 | few | CASSLDRPSGRNEQFF
TRBJ2-3 | TRBV28 | NA | CASSFRTSGSDTQYF
TRBJ2-3 | TRBV24-1 | NA | CATSAGGGAWDTQYF
TRBJ1-1 | TRBV29-1 | NA | CSVNSIMNTEAFF
TRBJ2-7 | TRBV20-1 | NA | CSARDSGRSYNEQYF
TRBJ1-4 | TRBV29-1 | NA | CSVTRTGGGSNEKLFF
TRBJ2-1 | TRBV5-1 | few | CASSGGLADNEQFF
TRBJ2-3 | TRBV7-2 | many | CASSLQPNTDTQYF
TRBJ2-1 | TRBV3-1 | few | CASSRTNNEQFF
TRBJ2-3 | TRBV7-2 | NA | CASSFTAGGADTQYF
TRBJ1-1 | TRBV5-1 | few | CASSLASGSTEAFF
TRBJ2-2 | TRBV20-1 | few | CSASPGGRELFF
TRBJ1-1 | TRBV20-1 | NA | CSALQAGGGTEAFF
TRBJ2-1 | TRBV7-9 | NA | CASSSSPVGRDEDNEQFF
TRBJ2-3 | TRBV30 | few | CAWSPGLDPDTQYF
TRBJ1-4 | TRBV5-1 | NA | CASSWGTKATNEKLFF
TRBJ2-1 | TRBV20-1 | NA | CSASRDRGETQFF
TRBJ1-1 | TRBV20-1 | NA | CSARLNRGNTEAFF
TRBJ2-5 | TRBV7-8 | few | CASSPIFFDEQYF
TRBJ2-5 | TRBV28 | once | CASSPGLGKAYSEQYF
TRBJ1-1 | TRBV4-3 | NA | CASSQWTGGSTEAFF
TRBJ2-7 | TRBV12-3/TRBV12-4 | NA | CASSSRLAEFYEQYF
TRBJ2-7 | TRBV5-5 | NA | CASSSDGTSASYEQYF
TRBJ1-1 | TRBV24-1 | NA | CATSDLHRGEAFF
TRBJ2-5 | TRBV4-3 | many | CASSQERQGSETQYF